This TCR beta chain emerged from a study of cytomegalovirus exposure and HLA in healthy donors. Concerning this clone itself: The antigen remains undetermined.

The repertoire was sequenced with immunoSEQ multiplex PCR; TCRdb's copy has only in-frame clones and lacks some. The sample lists tens of thousands of clones; approximately 80% were seen once. The donors were members of the validation cohort, which comprised roughly 120 subjects and was separate from the first cohort of roughly 700 subjects. Overall study results and limits: It was found in a later analysis that first-cohort TCR clusters tended to co-occur in the 130 or so validation repertoires. Confirmation in vitro established that a few CMV-associated chains were specific for CMV antigens. Many donors carried some public TCRs, although rarity characterized most TCR sequences.

This TCR came from a man aged 25-45 years in good health and CMV-seronegative. Material: PBMCs.

The CDR3, as DNA: TGTGCCAGCAAGAAAGGACTAGCAGATTACGAGCAGTACGTC. Translation gives CASKKGLADYEQYV. The chain is built from TRBV5-4 and TRBJ2-7; 8 nucleotides agree with TRBD2. The germline CDR1 and CDR2 sequences are SGHNT and YYREEE (reference sequence). The CDR3 is made up of 14 amino acids. V gave up 6 bases and J gave up 4 bases; unmatched junction bases: 9.